This T cell receptor beta chain was recovered during a study of blood T cells in healthy people across ages. It was with a sample-barcoded 5' primer and a J-beta primer mix that a second PCR of about 7 to 12 cycles was run. TCRdb analysed the 5' RACE reads with MiXCR anew, one entry per CDR3 protein. The sample consists of 1.5 million or so distinct CDR3 sequences, approximately 42% of them appearing once. Germline-derived CDR1 and CDR2 are MNHEY and SMNVEV (reference sequence). The CDR3 runs to 13 residues. The material sequenced was blood. This receptor was obtained from a woman aged 18-29 years in good health. V and J are TRBV27 and TRBJ2-5; 8 nucleotides match TRBD1. Judging by the DNA end, TRBJ2-7 fits better; the J call may be wrong. CDR3 in DNA: TGTGCCAGCGGACAGGGCCCGGCGGTCGAGCAGTACTTC. It encodes CASGQGPAVEQYF.